The present entry profiles one TCR beta chain with its context. TCRdb's copy holds only in-frame clones and misses some; the assay was immunoSEQ multiplex PCR. Of fewer than 60,000 clones in the sample, around nine tenths were seen once. This specimen belongs to a study of glioma-infiltrating T cells after dendritic cell vaccination. Overall study: Autologous tumor lysate-pulsed dendritic cell vaccination was given between the early 2000s and the early 2010s.

Specified time point: after dendritic cell vaccination, including at tumor progression/relapse. Only patients with spare fresh-frozen tumor and over two years of follow-up were included. No glioblastoma patient carried an isocitrate dehydrogenase mutation. This CDR3 spans 15 amino acids. The trim removed 5 bases at V and 7 bases at J, leaving 7 bases unmatched. CDR1 and CDR2 (germline): SGHAT, FQDESV (reference sequence). V gene TRBV11-1 combines with J gene TRBJ1-6, with 8 bases fitting TRBD1. The receptor was derived from a human donor with glioblastoma. The sequencing used blood, collected after dendritic cell vaccination. CDR3 DNA: TGTGCCAGCAGCCCGCGGACAGGGAGGAATTCACCCCTCCACTTT. Encoded protein: CASSPRTGRNSPLHF. Full variable domain (remainder filled in from reference TRBV11-1 and TRBJ1-6): EAEVAQSPRYKITEKSQAVAFWCDPISGHATLYWYRQILGQGPELLVQFQDESVVDDSQLPKDRFSAERLKGVDSTLKIQPAELGDSAMYLCASSPRTGRNSPLHFGNGTRLTVT.